A selection of T cell receptor beta chains follows, all from one sample in a study of cytomegalovirus exposure and HLA in healthy donors. Profiling relied on immunoSEQ multiplex PCR, and the TCRdb table lists in-frame clones only, not all of them. Its table records 50,000 to 70,000 clones. The sample was PBMCs. The receptors were gathered from a woman under 30 in good health and CMV-seronegative. CDR3s include the opening cysteine and the closing phenylalanine or tryptophan. A D gene is named only where the DNA matches it firmly.

TRBV18	TRBJ1-1	15	.	TGTGCCAGCTCACCACAGACAGGTTTGAACACTGAAGCTTTCTTT	CASSPQTGLNTEAFF
TRBV6-1	TRBJ2-7	12	.	TGTGCCAGCAGTGGACAGTCCTACGAGCAGTACTTC	CASSGQSYEQYF
TRBV6-1	TRBJ1-1	11	.	TGTGCCAGCAGTGAAGTCGCTGAAGCTTTCTTT	CASSEVAEAFF
TRBV29-1	TRBJ2-7	14	TRBD2	TGCAGCGTCCGGGGACTAGCGGGAATCTACGAGCAGTACTTC	CSVRGLAGIYEQYF
TRBV5-4	TRBJ2-1	16	TRBD2	TGTGCCAGCAGCTCGGCCGAGCGGGGGTTAAGCAATGAGCAGTTCTTC	CASSSAERGLSNEQFF
TRBV30	TRBJ1-1	13	.	TGTGCCTGGAGTTTACCCGGGGTCACTGAAGCTTTCTTT	CAWSLPGVTEAFF
TRBV11-3	TRBJ1-1	14	.	TGTGCCAGCAGCTTAGATCCAGGGGACACTGAAGCTTTCTTT	CASSLDPGDTEAFF
TRBV19	TRBJ1-1	15	.	TGTGCCAGTAGTCCCCTCCAGACAGCAAACACTGAAGCTTTCTTT	CASSPLQTANTEAFF
TRBV2	TRBJ2-7	15	TRBD2	TGTGCCAGCAGTGAAGTAAGCGGGATAACCTACGAGCAGTACTTC	CASSEVSGITYEQYF
TRBV30	TRBJ1-2	13	.	TGTGCCTGGGATCAGAAAGGGGTCTATGGCTACACCTTC	CAWDQKGVYGYTF
TRBV7-9	TRBJ2-6	15	.	TGTGCCAGCAGCACCAGGGTTTATGGGGCCAACGTCCTGACTTTC	CASSTRVYGANVLTF
TRBV29-1	TRBJ1-1	13	TRBD1	TGCAGCGTCCTACGGACAGGGCAAGGCGAAGCTTTCTTT	CSVLRTGQGEAFF
TRBV5-1	TRBJ2-1	16	.	TGCGCCAGCAGCTTGGATACCCGGAGCTCCTACAATGAGCAGTTCTTC	CASSLDTRSSYNEQFF
TRBV6-6	TRBJ2-7	15	TRBD2	TGTGCCAGCAGTTACGGGCGGGAGGGTAGTTACGAGCAGTACTTC	CASSYGREGSYEQYF
TRBV25-1	TRBJ1-2	13	.	TGTGCCAGCAGGACAGTAATTATCTATGGCTACACCTTC	CASRTVIIYGYTF
TRBV29-1	TRBJ2-7	12	TRBD1	TGCAGCGTCGGGGACAGCTCCTACGAGCAGTACTTC	CSVGDSSYEQYF
TRBV13	TRBJ2-1	13	.	TGTGCCAGCAGCCCACCTTCCGGTAACAGGGTGCTCTTC	CASSPPSGNRVLF
TRBV4-1	TRBJ1-3	14	.	TGCGCCAGCAGCTCATTCAGGGTAGAAAACACCATATATTTT	CASSSFRVENTIYF
TRBV7-9	TRBJ2-7	17	TRBD1	TGTGCCAGCAGCTTAGCGTGGCGGACAGGCGGTACCTACGAGCAGTACTTC	CASSLAWRTGGTYEQYF
TRBV18	TRBJ2-1	17	TRBD2	TGTGCCAGCTCCTACAGGTCGGGAGGGCCGAGTGTGAATGAGCAGTTCTTC	CASSYRSGGPSVNEQFF
TRBV4-1	TRBJ1-2	15	.	TGCGCCAGCAGCCAAGCTGCTAAATCGGACTATGGCTACACCTTC	CASSQAAKSDYGYTF
TRBV5-4	TRBJ1-2	15	TRBD1	TGTGCCAGCAGCTTGATGACAGGGGAGGTCTATGGCTACACCTTC	CASSLMTGEVYGYTF
TRBV5-1	TRBJ2-1	15	TRBD1	TGCGCCAGCAGCCCAGGGACAGGGCTTTACAATGAGCAGTTCTTC	CASSPGTGLYNEQFF
TRBV11-2	TRBJ1-1	17	TRBD1	TGTGCCAGCAGCCCCCGGGACAGGGGCGTCCCGAACACTGAAGCTTTCTTT	CASSPRDRGVPNTEAFF
TRBV5-6	TRBJ2-2	12	.	TGTGCCAGCAGCTTTCCAACCGGGGAGCTGTTTTTT	CASSFPTGELFF
TRBV29-1	TRBJ2-2	15	TRBD2	TGCAGCGTTGAAGTGGGGGGGGCGAACACCGGGGAGCTGTTTTTT	CSVEVGGANTGELFF
TRBV25-1	TRBJ1-2	13	.	TGTGCCAGCAGTGCTCTCAGGGATGGGGGCTACACCTTC	CASSALRDGGYTF
TRBV21-1	TRBJ2-1	16	.	TGTGCCAGCAGCAAAGACCCCGGGGTATCCTACAATGAGCAGTTCTTC	CASSKDPGVSYNEQFF
TRBV27	TRBJ2-7	14	.	TGTGCCAGCAGTTTCGGGGTGTTAAACGACGAGCAGTACTTC	CASSFGVLNDEQYF
TRBV5-6	TRBJ2-3	15	.	TGTGCCAGCAGCTTTGGGGGGGACAACACAGATACGCAGTATTTT	CASSFGGDNTDTQYF
TRBV25-1	TRBJ1-4	16	.	TGTGCCAGCAGCCCGGGAGAGCTAACCGTTAATGAAAAACTGTTTTTT	CASSPGELTVNEKLFF
TRBV30	TRBJ2-2	13	.	TGTGCCTGGCATCCAGACAGGCCTCGGGAGCTGTTTTTT	CAWHPDRPRELFF
TRBV6-5	TRBJ1-4	14	.	TGTGCCAGCAGTCCGGGTGCAACTAATGAAAAACTGTTTTTT	CASSPGATNEKLFF
TRBV7-9	TRBJ2-7	13	.	TGTGCCAGCACCCCTGGGCATTACTACGAGCAGTACTTC	CASTPGHYYEQYF
TRBV10-1	TRBJ2-7	14	.	TGCGCCAGCAGTGTTGGACTGCCGGCCTACGAGCAGTACTTC	CASSVGLPAYEQYF
TRBV6-6	TRBJ2-5	14	.	TGTGCCAGCAGGGCCGGGACTGGAAAGGAGACCCAGTACTTC	CASRAGTGKETQYF
TRBV25-1	TRBJ1-1	13	.	TGTGCCAGCAGTGAATCAGGGGCCACTGAAGCTTTCTTT	CASSESGATEAFF
TRBV6-5	TRBJ1-2	15	.	TGTGCCAGCAGTCCCACGGACTTCACTAACTATGGCTACACCTTC	CASSPTDFTNYGYTF
TRBV2	TRBJ2-2	14	TRBD1	TGTGCCAGCAGTGAGACAGGGGGCACCGGGGAGCTGTTTTTT	CASSETGGTGELFF
TRBV19	TRBJ2-7	15	.	TGTGCCAGTAGCCCCGGGACTGCGAACTCCTACGAGCAGTACTTC	CASSPGTANSYEQYF
TRBV2	TRBJ1-5	13	.	TGTGCCAGCAGTAACAGGGAAGTTCAGCCCCAGCATTTT	CASSNREVQPQHF
TRBV5-1	TRBJ2-7	20	TRBD1	TGCGCCAGCAGCGCGACCGGGACAGGGGGGATTGAGAGGCGGGGGAGCGAGCAGTACTTC	CASSATGTGGIERRGSEQYF
TRBV6-5	TRBJ2-3	15	TRBD2	TGTGCCAGCAGTATAGCGGGAGGGGGCTCAGATACGCAGTATTTT	CASSIAGGGSDTQYF
TRBV4-1	TRBJ2-1	16	TRBD2	TGCGCCAGCAGCCATCTAGCGGGGGGGCCTGCAAGCGAGCAGTTCTTC	CASSHLAGGPASEQFF
TRBV9	TRBJ1-1	17	.	TGTGCCAGCAGCGTAGGACGAGGCGGGGGAGGGAACACTGAAGCTTTCTTT	CASSVGRGGGGNTEAFF
TRBV29-1	TRBJ2-7	16	TRBD1	TGCAGCGTTGGAGGGACTGCGACAGGGGACTCCTACGAGCAGTACTTC	CSVGGTATGDSYEQYF
TRBV9	TRBJ2-7	16	TRBD1	TGTGCCAGCAGCCCCCCTCCCGGGACAGGTTCCTACGAGCAGTACTTC	CASSPPPGTGSYEQYF
TRBV5-1	TRBJ1-5	14	TRBD1	TGCGCCAGCAGCTCCGGGACAGCTGATCAGCCCCAGCATTTT	CASSSGTADQPQHF
TRBV14	TRBJ2-2	14	.	TGTGCCAGCAGCCATCGGACAGCCATCGGGGAGCTGTTTTTT	CASSHRTAIGELFF
TRBV2	TRBJ1-2	11	.	TGTGCCAGCCCCGGTTTCGGGGGCTACACCTTC	CASPGFGGYTF
TRBV18	TRBJ1-5	16	.	TGTGCCAGCTCATCTAGTACGAGGGCAGTCAATCAGCCCCAGCATTTT	CASSSSTRAVNQPQHF
TRBV5-1	TRBJ2-1	15	.	TGCGCCAGCAGCTTGGGGGGGCTTTCGATCGGTGAGCAGTTCTTC	CASSLGGLSIGEQFF
TRBV5-6	TRBJ1-1	13	.	TGTGCCAGCAGCTTCTGGGGGCAAACTGAAGCTTTCTTT	CASSFWGQTEAFF
TRBV7-9	TRBJ1-1	14	.	TGTGCCAGCAGCTTATCAGGGTGGGACACTGAAGCTTTCTTT	CASSLSGWDTEAFF
TRBV6-5	TRBJ1-6	14	.	TGTGCCAGCAGTCTCACTGCCTCGAATTCACCCCTCCACTTT	CASSLTASNSPLHF
TRBV19	TRBJ2-1	16	TRBD1	TGTGCCAGTACCCCTTCGCGACCAGGGGGACACAATGAGCAGTTCTTC	CASTPSRPGGHNEQFF
TRBV5-1	TRBJ2-1	14	.	TGCGCCAGCAGCCCCCCCACGGAGCACAATGAGCAGTTCTTC	CASSPPTEHNEQFF